This TCR beta chain was identified during a study of regulatory T cells in long-lasting Graves disease. Broader study findings: Peripheral blood alone, not thyroid tissue, underwent study.

Time point denoted: newly diagnosed GD, antithyroid drugs for less than 3 months. PBMC-extracted RNA yielded the TCR library. Germline V CDR1 and CDR2: MNHNS, SASEGT. The CDR3 is made up of 16 amino acids. Trimming pared 5 bases from V and 1 base from J, leaving 15 bases between. This clonotype has ten or more counts. The target antigen is unknown. For TCR beta, libraries came from iRepertoire HTBI primers and Arm-PCR of CDR3 regions. A single record per CDR3 protein comes from TCRdb applying MiXCR to the multiplex PCR reads. This table holds hundreds of thousands of distinct CDR3 sequences, roughly 15% found once. These same records also appear under a second study, on T cells in Graves' hyperthyroidism and ophthalmopathy.

The clonotype comes from a woman aged 25 to 45 with Graves disease. The genes are TRBV6-1 and TRBJ1-5, with TRBD1 as a possible D gene (6 bases). Source: peripheral blood mononuclear cells (PBMCs), taken at new diagnosis, from a patient treated with antithyroid drugs. The CDR3: CASSRGRGGSNQPQHF. The CDR3 nucleotides are TGTGCCAGCAGTCGTGGTAGGGGGGGCAGCAATCAGCCCCAGCATTTT.